What follows is one T cell receptor beta chain and its context. The antigen is unknown. The CDR3 length is 13 residues. The V gene lost 5 bases and the J gene lost 3 bases, with 10 bases spanning the gap. The sample comes from a study of response to subunit inactivated influenza vaccine. Regarding the study as a whole: That few new T cells are recruited by each seasonal influenza vaccination was the authors' suggestion.

Via MiXCR, TCRdb re-called the RT-PCR reads, giving one row per CDR3 protein. The data hold 300,000 to 350,000 distinct CDR3 sequences, with 21% observed a single time. The material sequenced was PBMCs from blood, taken less than 22 months after vaccination. The gene calls are TRBV12-3 or TRBV12-4 and TRBJ1-1, with unresolved D. This receptor was identified in a man in his fifties or sixties who received an inactivated influenza vaccine. CDR3 bases: TGTGCCAGCAGTGACCGGGCGGACACTGAAGCTTTCTTT. This gives the protein CASSDRADTEAFF.